A selection of T cell receptor beta chains follows, all from one sample in a study of blood T cell repertoires in COVID-19. The data were produced by immunoSEQ multiplex PCR, yet TCRdb's version contains in-frame clones alone and is incomplete. The sample yields 110,000 to 150,000 clones, around 80% seen once. Material: PBMCs or T cells enriched from blood (not recorded which). These TCRs come from a woman aged 50 to 65 who had recovered from COVID-19. CDR3s include the opening cysteine and the closing phenylalanine or tryptophan. A D gene is named only where the DNA matches it firmly. The size field is filled for only some rows; it gives once, few, many or a size class.

abundance,d_gene,v_gene,j_gene,CDR3nt,CDR3aa
few,.,TRBV4-1,TRBJ1-6,TGCGCCAGCAGTCCGGAAAGGGGAAATTCACCCCTCCACTTT,CASSPERGNSPLHF
.,.,TRBV5-1,TRBJ2-1,TGCGCCAGCAAAGAAGGGGTCTCCTACAATGAGCAGTTCTTC,CASKEGVSYNEQFF
.,TRBD1,TRBV5-1,TRBJ2-7,TGCGCCAGCAGCGGGGGACAGGGACGTGCCTACGAGCAGTACTTC,CASSGGQGRAYEQYF
.,.,TRBV11-2,TRBJ1-6,TGTGCCAGCAGCTTGGGGGCGACAGGCGGTTCACCCCTCCACTTT,CASSLGATGGSPLHF
.,.,TRBV5-1,TRBJ2-1,TGCGCCAGCAGCTTGGCTAGCTCCTACAATGAGCAGTTCTTC,CASSLASSYNEQFF
.,.,TRBV28,TRBJ1-2,TGTGCCAGCAGTTCTGAGGGACTCTATGGCTACACCTTC,CASSSEGLYGYTF
.,TRBD1,TRBV29-1,TRBJ1-1,TGCAGCGTCGGACAGGGTCTGAACACTGAAGCTTTCTTT,CSVGQGLNTEAFF
.,.,TRBV5-1,TRBJ2-5,TGCGCCAGCAGCTTGGCCCAGAATCAAGAGACCCAGTACTTC,CASSLAQNQETQYF
.,.,TRBV27,TRBJ1-2,TGTGCCAGCAGTCCCCAAATGAGAAACTATGGCTACACCTTC,CASSPQMRNYGYTF
.,.,TRBV20-1,TRBJ1-5,TGCAGTGCTAGGCTAAATCAGCCCCAGCATTTT,CSARLNQPQHF
.,.,TRBV19,TRBJ1-1,TGTGCCAGTATGAAGGGGGGAGGGGGCACTGAAGCTTTCTTT,CASMKGGGGTEAFF
few,.,TRBV28,TRBJ2-7,TGTGCCAGCACGAGGGCTACCTCCTACGAGCAGTACTTC,CASTRATSYEQYF
.,TRBD1,TRBV18,TRBJ1-6,TGTGCCAGCTCGACCGGGACAGGGACACCCCTCCACTTT,CASSTGTGTPLHF
.,TRBD1,TRBV7-8,TRBJ1-2,TGTGCCAGCAGCCTACCGATGAACAGGGGTGTCTACTATGGCTACACCTTC,CASSLPMNRGVYYGYTF
.,.,TRBV24-1,TRBJ1-5,TGTGCCACCAGTGACCTGAGGGGGCAGCCCCAGCATTTT,CATSDLRGQPQHF
.,.,TRBV7-3,TRBJ2-2,TGTGCCAGCAGCTTACGCTCGGCGGCGAACACCGGGGAGCTGTTTTTT,CASSLRSAANTGELFF
.,.,TRBV29-1,TRBJ2-7,TGCAGCGTTGGTCAGGCGGGGAGAGGGTACGAGCAGTACTTC,CSVGQAGRGYEQYF
.,TRBD1,TRBV24-1,TRBJ1-2,TGTGCCACCAGTGAAACCACAGGGGGCAAAAACTATGGCTACACCTTC,CATSETTGGKNYGYTF
.,.,TRBV29-1,TRBJ1-1,TGCAGCGTTGAGTCACAGCAAAACACTGAAGCTTTCTTT,CSVESQQNTEAFF
.,TRBD2,TRBV7-9,TRBJ2-5,TGTGCCAGCAGCTTAGGAGCGGGACGCCAAGAGACCCAGTACTTC,CASSLGAGRQETQYF
.,.,TRBV2,TRBJ1-1,TGTGCCAGCAGTGAAGCGCAGGTCAGTCCTGAAGCTTTCTTT,CASSEAQVSPEAFF
.,TRBD1,TRBV29-1,TRBJ2-7,TGCAGCGACCTCCCGGGACAGGGCTACGAGCAGTACTTC,CSDLPGQGYEQYF
once,TRBD1,TRBV6-5,TRBJ2-7,TGTGCCAGCACCAATCGGGACAGGGGGCCTTACGAGCAGTACTTC,CASTNRDRGPYEQYF
few,TRBD1,TRBV4-1,TRBJ1-2,TGCGCCAGCAGCCAAGAAAGGCCACAGGGGATACAGGTTGGCTACACCTTC,CASSQERPQGIQVGYTF
.,.,TRBV14,TRBJ2-2,TGTGCCAGCAGTTTTTGGGGCGGGAACACCGGGGAGCTGTTTTTT,CASSFWGGNTGELFF
.,.,TRBV10-3,TRBJ2-1,TGTGCCATAGGGGAGGACCTCTCCTACAATGAGCAGTTCTTC,CAIGEDLSYNEQFF
.,TRBD1,TRBV10-3,TRBJ1-2,TGTGCCATCAGTGAGTCCCGGACAGGGGATACCACCTGCTACACCTTC,CAISESRTGDTTCYTF
.,.,TRBV6-1,TRBJ1-2,TGTGCCAGCAGTGACCGAGGCGGAATGGATGGCTACACCTTC,CASSDRGGMDGYTF
few,TRBD1,TRBV6-5,TRBJ2-7,TGTGCCAGCACCCAGACAGGGGGAGGAGACGAGCAGTACTTC,CASTQTGGGDEQYF